These 12 T cell receptor beta chains originate from one sample sequenced in a study of blood T cell repertoires in COVID-19. Here immunoSEQ multiplex PCR was the method, and the copy in TCRdb shows in-frame clones only, minus some. The sample consists of almost 500,000 clones, more than 85% of them appearing once. Sequencing was done on a sample of PBMCs or T cells enriched from blood (not recorded which). The origin of the receptors is a woman aged 55-69 years who had recovered from COVID-19.

The J gene is TRBJ2-5, the V gene TRBV7-6; 7 positions match TRBD2. J gave up 4 bases and V 5 bases, and 10 bases lay outside the gene matches. The CDR3 totals 15 residues. The V gene's germline CDR1 is SGHVS and CDR2 FNYEAQ. The DNA for the CDR3 is TGTGCCAGCAGCGCCGAGCGGGGCAAGGGAGAGACCCAGTACTTC. Translated, it gives CASSAERGKGETQYF.

The rearrangement joins TRBV5-1 to TRBJ1-5; TRBD1 might be the D (5 bases). Deletions cut 4 bases from V and 4 bases from J, with 30 bases between. The CDR3 extends over 20 amino acids. Germline V gives CDR1 SGHRS, CDR2 YFSETQ. The CDR3 region is CASSRPPLLSDRPSNQPQHF. The CDR3 coding sequence is TGCGCCAGCAGCCGACCCCCTCTCTTGTCCGACAGACCTTCGAATCAGCCCCAGCATTTT.

CDR3 region: CASSTTGQPQHF. CDR3 bases: TGTGCCAGCAGCACGACTGGCCAGCCCCAGCATTTT. The chain carries TRBV27 and TRBJ1-5; D unresolved. V lost 6 bases and J lost 7, with 10 bases in between. CDR3 length: 12 amino acids. Germline assignment: CDR1 MNHEY and CDR2 SMNVEV (reference sequence).

The chain uses TRBV4-1 and TRBJ2-2; D unresolved. V lost 1 base, J lost 3 bases, and 6 bases lay in between. This CDR3 has 14 amino acids. Germline V gives CDR1 MGHRA, CDR2 YSYEKL. Written as DNA, the CDR3 is TGCGCCAGCAGCCAAGGGCCCCACACCGGGGAGCTGTTTTTT. Translating gives CASSQGPHTGELFF.

The CDR3 sequence: CASSFNRQGIEAFF. The CDR3 DNA sequence: TGTGCCAGCAGCTTCAACCGACAGGGGATTGAAGCTTTCTTT. The rearrangement uses TRBV11-2 and TRBJ1-1; TRBD1 aligns across 8 bases. Germline CDR1 SGHAT, CDR2 FQNNGV. This CDR3 is 14 amino acids long. V lost 3 bases and J lost 7; bases outside the gene matches: 7.

This chain uses TRBV5-1 with TRBJ1-1, with D possibly matching TRBD1 (6 bases). Germline lookup yields CDR1 SGHRS and CDR2 YFSETQ. V was cut by 3 bases and J by 0 bases, with 12 bases left in between. This CDR3 has 15 amino acids. The CDR3, as DNA: TGCGCCAGCAGCTCGGGACACAGCATGAACACTGAAGCTTTCTTT. Translation: CASSSGHSMNTEAFF.

The chain joins TRBV19 to TRBJ2-2; 12 bases line up with TRBD2. Germline CDR1 reads LNHDA; CDR2 reads SQIVND (reference sequence). Trimming at V came to 4 bases and at J to 4 bases, leaving 10 bases not matched to a gene. The CDR3 length is 18 residues. CDR3 nucleotides: TGTGCCAGTAGTAACCCTAGCGGGGGGGGAAAAAGCACCGGGGAGCTGTTTTTT. Amino acids: CASSNPSGGGKSTGELFF.

The chain is built from TRBV4-2 and TRBJ1-1; 8 positions agree with TRBD1. CDR3 length equals 13 residues. CDR1 and CDR2 from the germline V gene are LGHNA and YNFKEQ. V dropped 4 bases and J dropped 5; count of bases not matched to a gene: 3. CDR3 protein: CASSLGDRTEAFF. In DNA, the CDR3 is TGTGCCAGCAGCCTAGGGGACAGGACTGAAGCTTTCTTT.

V usage is TRBV6-6 and J usage is TRBJ2-7; TRBD1 agrees at 7 bases. V trimming: 9 bases; J trimming: 1 base; junction bases outside the gene matches: 9. The CDR3 loop spans 14 amino acids. Germline V CDR1 and CDR2: MNHNY, SVGAGI (reference sequence). CDR3 sequence reads: CASKVQGISYEQYF. In nucleotides, the CDR3 is TGTGCCAGTAAAGTACAGGGGATTTCCTACGAGCAGTACTTC.

The J gene is TRBJ2-1, the V gene TRBV19; a possible D gene is TRBD1 (6 bases). CDR3 length: 16 amino acids. Trimming pared 5 bases from V and 5 bases from J, leaving 19 bases between. Germline values: CDR1 LNHDA, CDR2 SQIVND (reference sequence). CDR3 in amino acids: CASSASRRGYHNEQFF. In nucleotides, the CDR3 is TGTGCCAGTAGTGCCTCTCGAAGGGGGTACCACAATGAGCAGTTCTTC.

The rearrangement uses TRBV10-3 and TRBJ2-3; TRBD2 agrees at 8 bases. The length of the CDR3 is 13 residues. The trim removed 11 bases at V and 3 bases at J, leaving 7 bases unmatched. The germline V gene encodes CDR1 ENHRY and CDR2 SYGVKD. CDR3 coding DNA: TGTGCCCCGCAACTAGCGGCGACAGATACGCAGTATTTT. Translating it yields CAPQLAATDTQYF.

This clone was found once. V usage is TRBV6-5 and J usage is TRBJ1-1, with D perhaps matching TRBD1 (6 bases). V gave up 7 bases and J gave up 0 bases, with 15 bases separating them. From germline, CDR1 is MNHEY and CDR2 SVGAGI. CDR3 size: 15 residues. CDR3 loop: CASKVRGEMNTEAFF. The CDR3 nucleotides read TGTGCCAGCAAGGTCAGGGGTGAGATGAACACTGAAGCTTTCTTT.